The 28 T cell receptor beta chains presented below share a single source sample, sequenced in a study of blood T cell repertoires in COVID-19. Produced via immunoSEQ multiplex PCR; TCRdb's table is partial and in-frame only. The sample contains some 160,000 clones, roughly four fifths of which appear only once. The source material was peripheral blood. All receptors derive from a woman aged 80 or over with acute or convalescent COVID-19.

J is TRBJ2-7 and V is TRBV7-8; TRBD2 matches 13 bases. Germline V gene data show CDR1 as SGHVS and CDR2 as FQNEAQ. The CDR3 is made up of 17 amino acids. Trimming removed 5 bases from V and 1 base from J; junction bases left unmatched: 8. This CDR3 is CASSIDPGLAGSYEQYF. DNA of the CDR3: TGTGCCAGCAGCATCGATCCGGGACTAGCGGGGTCCTACGAGCAGTACTTC. The whole variable domain, filled in from reference TRBV7-8 and TRBJ2-7, reads GAGVSQSPRYKVAKRGQDVALRCDPISGHVSLFWYQQALGQGPEFLTYFQNEAQLDKSGLPSDRFFAERPEGSVSTLKIQRTQQEDSAVYLCASSIDPGLAGSYEQYFGPGTRLTVT.

For this clone: Other nucleotide sequences in the sample specify the same CDR3. This sequence joins TRBV3-1 (or the pseudogene TRBV3-2) and TRBJ1-5, with D unclear. The CDR3 length is 12 residues. Germline V gene lookup returns CDR1 LGHDT and CDR2 YNNKEL (reference sequence). The V gene lost 1 base and the J gene lost 4 bases, with 2 bases spanning the gap. Here the CDR3 reads CASSQANQPQHF. CDR3 bases: TGTGCCAGCAGCCAAGCAAATCAGCCCCAGCATTTT.

The chain recombines TRBV18 with TRBJ1-5; D may be TRBD1 (6 bases). The CDR3 is 14 amino acids. Germline CDR1 KGHSH, CDR2 LQKENI. V was clipped by 4 bases and J by 3 bases, with 10 bases between them. The CDR3 reads CASSLGQSNQPQHF. DNA of the CDR3: TGTGCCAGCTCACTCGGACAGTCCAATCAGCCCCAGCATTTT. Full variable domain (remainder filled in from reference TRBV18 and TRBJ1-5): NAGVMQNPRHLVRRRGQEARLRCSPMKGHSHVYWYRQLPEEGLKFMVYLQKENIIDESGMPKERFSAEFPKEGPSILRIQQVVRGDSAAYFCASSLGQSNQPQHFGDGTRLSIL.

The chain recombines TRBV7-3 with TRBJ1-6; possible D gene TRBD1, 6 bases. This CDR3 contains 13 residues. V gave up 1 base and J gave up 14 bases, with 12 bases separating them. CDR1 is SGHTA, CDR2 FQGTGA, per germline. CDR3 loop: CASSLKGGQTLHF. The CDR3 DNA sequence: TGTGCCAGCAGCTTAAAAGGGGGTCAGACCCTCCACTTT.

CDR3 bases: TGCGCCAGCAGCCTATCCGGGACAGCGCCTTCACCCCTCCACTTT. Amino acids: CASSLSGTAPSPLHF. The genes are TRBV4-3 and TRBJ1-6; 7 bases align to TRBD1. Germline V CDR1 and CDR2: LGHNA, YSLEER. This CDR3 comprises 15 residues. The V segment lost 4 bases and the J segment 9 bases; nucleotides outside the gene matches: 9.

This chain joins TRBV10-3 and TRBJ1-6, with TRBD1 matching over 7 bases. This CDR3 has 13 residues. V was clipped by 4 bases and J by 11 bases; unmatched bases: 5. The germline V gene encodes CDR1 ENHRY and CDR2 SYGVKD. As DNA, the CDR3 is TGTGCCATCAGTGGACAGGGTGGAACACCCCTCCACTTT. It is translated as CAISGQGGTPLHF.

The genes are TRBV5-1 and TRBJ1-1, with D unresolved. The V end lost 6 bases, the J end lost 4 bases, and 16 bases lay between the germline ends. This CDR3 has 14 amino acids. The germline gives CDR1 SGHRS, CDR2 YFSETQ. The CDR3 coding sequence is TGCGCCAGCACCTCTTCCCCTGAGGGCACTGAAGCTTTCTTT. Encoded protein: CASTSSPEGTEAFF.

V is TRBV6-5 and J is TRBJ1-4, with D perhaps matching TRBD1 (6 bases). This CDR3 region has 14 residues. With 5 bases removed from V and 7 bases from J, the gap between germline ends came to 14 bases. Germline CDR1 MNHEY, CDR2 SVGAGI. CDR3 sequence reads: CASSTQGYGEKLFF. Written as DNA, the CDR3 is TGTGCCAGCAGTACACAGGGTTATGGTGAAAAACTGTTTTTT.

The chain is built from TRBV25-1 and TRBJ2-1, with 10 bases aligning to TRBD1. Germline CDR1 MGHDK, CDR2 SYGVNS. Germline trimming cut 4 bases from V and 4 bases from J; bases unmatched to any gene: 7. The CDR3 runs to 16 residues. CDR3 loop: CASSVRQGASYNEQFF. Written as DNA, the CDR3 is TGTGCCAGCAGTGTACGACAGGGGGCATCTTACAATGAGCAGTTCTTC.

The chain carries TRBV28 and TRBJ1-1, with D perhaps TRBD1 (5 bases). Trimming stripped 2 bases from V and 4 bases from J, with 17 bases between. This CDR3 contains 16 residues. Germline-derived CDR1 and CDR2 are MDHEN and SYDVKM. In DNA form, the CDR3 reads TGTGCCAGCAGTTTAGGTATGGGGCTCGTTTTCACTGAAGCTTTCTTT. It translates to CASSLGMGLVFTEAFF.

This sequence joins TRBV29-1 and TRBJ1-5; 8 nucleotides agree with TRBD1. The CDR3 spans 12 residues. The V gene end was trimmed by 6 bases and the J gene end by 7 bases; junction bases not matched to a gene: 5. Germline lookup yields CDR1 SQVTM and CDR2 ANQGSEA. The CDR3 region has the DNA TGCAGCGTAGGACAGGGTAGGCAGCCCCAGCATTTT. This sequence encodes CSVGQGRQPQHF. Drawing the rest from reference TRBV29-1 and TRBJ1-5, the complete variable domain is SAVISQKPSRDICQRGTSLTIQCQVDSQVTMMFWYRQQPGQSLTLIATANQGSEATYESGFVIDKFPISRPNLTFSTLTVSNMSPEDSSIYLCSVGQGRQPQHFGDGTRLSIL.

This clone was seen only once. The chain carries TRBV19 and TRBJ1-6; D is perhaps TRBD1 (5 bases). Germline CDR1 is LNHDA and CDR2 is SQIVND (reference sequence). V dropped 3 bases and J dropped 0 bases, with 12 bases sitting between them. CDR3 length equals 17 residues. The CDR3 reads CASSIMTDGSYNSPLHF. The CDR3 nucleotides are TGTGCCAGTAGTATCATGACAGATGGCTCCTATAATTCACCCCTCCACTTT.

This clone has a handful of counts. The chain links TRBV18 to TRBJ2-2; 9 nucleotides agree with TRBD1. The CDR3 is made up of 15 amino acids. CDR1 and CDR2 from the germline V gene are KGHSH and LQKENI. V shed 5 bases, J shed 6 bases, and the junction held 7 bases outside the gene matches. This chain's CDR3 is CASSSSGQGPGELFF. The CDR3 DNA reads TGTGCCAGCTCATCATCGGGACAGGGCCCCGGGGAGCTGTTTTTT.

The rearrangement joins TRBV12-3 or TRBV12-4 to TRBJ1-4; D gene unclear. The V gene lost 10 bases and the J gene lost 8 bases, with 17 bases spanning the gap. The length of the CDR3 is 13 residues. The CDR3 region is CATSLGIGEKLFF. The CDR3 DNA sequence: TGTGCCACCTCCCTTGGAATCGGGGAAAAACTGTTTTTT.

Here the CDR3 DNA reads TGTGCCAGAAGCTTGGCTCTAGCGGGAGGGCCAACCTCCTACGAGCAGTACTTC. Translation gives CARSLALAGGPTSYEQYF. The rearrangement joins TRBV5-3 to TRBJ2-7; 12 nucleotides match TRBD2. TRBV5-3 is an open reading frame whose function is uncertain. V shed 0 bases and J 0 bases; nucleotides not matched to a gene: 7. The CDR3 has 18 residues.

The V and J genes are TRBV5-6 and TRBJ1-4; weak D call: TRBD1 (5 bases). V was shortened by 4 bases and J by 7 bases, with 14 bases between the two germline ends. The length of the CDR3 is 14 residues. Germline CDR1 is SGHDT and CDR2 is YYEEEE. The CDR3 protein is CASSATGPFEKLFF. The CDR3 nucleotides are TGTGCCAGCAGCGCCACAGGTCCCTTTGAAAAACTGTTTTTT.

This chain connects TRBV19 to TRBJ2-5; D is unclear. This CDR3 contains 11 residues. CDR1 is LNHDA, CDR2 SQIVND, per germline (reference sequence). Trimming took off 6 bases at V and 0 bases at J, with 2 bases between the two ends. DNA for the CDR3: TGTGCCAGTAGCGACCAAGAGACCCAGTACTTC. Its protein is CASSDQETQYF.

The CDR3 bases are TGTGCCACCGTAGGGACAGGGGCAGGCTACACCTTC. This codes for CATVGTGAGYTF. The V call is TRBV10-3, the J call TRBJ1-2; TRBD1 aligns across 10 bases. With 10 bases clipped from V and 8 bases from J, the junction kept 7 bases outside the gene matches. Germline CDR1 and CDR2: ENHRY and SYGVKD. This CDR3 has 12 amino acids.

The CDR3 region is CASSMVGTGGYEQYF. The CDR3 DNA reads as TGTGCCAGTAGTATGGTGGGGACAGGAGGATACGAGCAGTACTTC. V and J are TRBV19 and TRBJ2-7, with TRBD1 matching 8 bases. The germline CDR1 and CDR2 sequences are LNHDA and SQIVND (reference sequence). The CDR3 consists of 15 residues. After removal of 3 bases from V and 4 bases from J, the junction contained 8 bases not matched to a gene.

The rearrangement links TRBV5-1 to TRBJ1-1, with D perhaps TRBD1 (5 bases). Germline lookup yields CDR1 SGHRS and CDR2 YFSETQ. The CDR3 covers 13 residues. Between the trimmed V and J ends, which lost 4 bases and 10 bases, there was a span of 17 bases. The CDR3 DNA is TGCGCCAGCAGCCCCGGGGCGCGGGGGGTAGCTTTCTTT. It yields the protein CASSPGARGVAFF.

The sample holds a few counts of this clone. V gene TRBV4-1 combines with J gene TRBJ2-7, with a possible D match to TRBD1 (7 bases). Trimming removed 1 base at V and 3 bases at J, with 13 bases between. This CDR3 region has 15 residues. The V gene's germline CDR1 is MGHRA and CDR2 YSYEKL. The CDR3 bases are TGCGCCAGCAGCCAAGCCCCAGGGGGAGGCTACGAGCAGTACTTC. Encoded protein: CASSQAPGGGYEQYF.

V gene TRBV7-2 combines with J gene TRBJ2-1; D is possibly TRBD2 (6 bases). Germline CDR1 is SGHTA and CDR2 is FQGNSA. The CDR3 loop spans 14 amino acids. Deletions cut 1 base from V and 6 bases from J, with 10 bases between. The CDR3 region is CASSLGGKVNEQFF. CDR3 DNA: TGTGCCAGCAGCTTAGGCGGGAAGGTCAATGAGCAGTTCTTC.

This chain uses TRBV18 with TRBJ1-6; 10 nucleotides align to TRBD1. The CDR3 totals 15 residues. V was pared by 2 bases and J by 5 bases, with 0 bases of the junction left unmatched. Per the germline V gene, CDR1 is KGHSH and CDR2 is LQKENI. The DNA of the CDR3 is TGTGCCAGCTCACCAGGGACAGGGGATAATTCACCCCTCCACTTT. Amino acid sequence: CASSPGTGDNSPLHF. Full variable domain (outside the CDR3, taken from reference TRBV18 and TRBJ1-6): NAGVMQNPRHLVRRRGQEARLRCSPMKGHSHVYWYRQLPEEGLKFMVYLQKENIIDESGMPKERFSAEFPKEGPSILRIQQVVRGDSAAYFCASSPGTGDNSPLHFGNGTRLTVT.

Here the CDR3 reads CASSQDQTAQETQYF. In nucleotides, the CDR3 is TGCGCCAGCAGCCAAGATCAGACAGCTCAAGAGACCCAGTACTTC. This chain links TRBV4-1 with TRBJ2-5; possible D gene TRBD1, 5 bases. The CDR3 has 15 residues. Germline V gives CDR1 MGHRA, CDR2 YSYEKL. V gave up 0 bases and J gave up 2 bases, with 10 bases separating them.

In regard to this clone: Other DNA sequences within the sample encode an identical CDR3. The V gene is TRBV9, the J gene TRBJ2-7; 8 bases map to TRBD2. Germline V gene sequence: CDR1 SGDLS, CDR2 YYNGEE. This CDR3 has 15 amino acids. The V segment lost 0 bases and the J segment 3 bases; nucleotides outside the gene matches: 5. This chain's CDR3 is CASSVGRGAGYEQYF. In DNA form, the CDR3 reads TGTGCCAGCAGCGTAGGGCGGGGGGCGGGCTACGAGCAGTACTTC. The full variable domain, completed using reference TRBV9 and TRBJ2-7, is DSGVTQTPKHLITATGQRVTLRCSPRSGDLSVYWYQQSLDQGLQFLIQYYNGEERAKGNILERFSAQQFPDLHSELNLSSLELGDSALYFCASSVGRGAGYEQYFGPGTRLTVT.

This clone came up once. The rearrangement uses TRBV5-4 and TRBJ2-6, with D possibly TRBD2 on 6 matching bases. The CDR3 runs to 18 residues. V dropped 4 bases and J dropped 2 bases, with 19 bases sitting between them. Germline values: CDR1 SGHNT, CDR2 YYREEE (reference sequence). In DNA, the CDR3 is TGTGCCAGCAGCGGGGGAGGAGAGCTTGCGACTGGGGCCAACGTCCTGACTTTC. The encoded protein is CASSGGGELATGANVLTF.

This clone has just a few counts. The genes are TRBV6-2 or TRBV6-3 and TRBJ2-7; maybe TRBD1 (6 bases). CDR3 length: 14 residues. V gave up 6 bases and J gave up 2 bases, with 14 bases separating them. The germline V gene has CDR1 MNHEY and CDR2 SVGEGT. The CDR3 nucleotides are TGTGCCAGCAGCGTACAGGGACCAACCTACGAGCAGTACTTC. Translating gives CASSVQGPTYEQYF.

The chain carries TRBV7-2 and TRBJ2-3; D not resolved. This CDR3 has 16 amino acids. V was pared by 7 bases and J by 0 bases, with 17 bases between. The germline V gene encodes CDR1 SGHTA and CDR2 FQGNSA. The CDR3 bases are TGTGCCAGCACCCCAGGTGCTTCTACTAGCACAGATACGCAGTATTTT. Translation gives CASTPGASTSTDTQYF.